The 14 T cell receptor beta chains below come from one sample, sequenced in a study of T cells in Graves' hyperthyroidism and ophthalmopathy (dated by TCRdb to the late 2010s). The method was multiplex PCR. TCRdb records Illumina HiSeq 2000 as the sequencer. TCR beta CDR3 regions were amplified from RNA transcripts. The TCR CDR3 was subjected to a first round of RT-PCR using the HTBI primer set and the Qiagen OneStep RT-PCR kit. The public sequencing data were trimmed at Q25 with fastp and processed into clonotypes with MiXCR by TCRdb, which kept only in-frame beta chains. For every CDR3 protein sequence, its rows merge into one entry that carries the most common genes and DNA. Across this sample there are more than 650,000 distinct CDR3 sequences, with less than 15% seen only once. The ten biggest clones cover roughly a tenth of the sample. The sample taken for sequencing was blood. The receptors come from a woman between 18 and 29 years old with Graves' hyperthyroidism.

This clonotype has at least ten counts. The V call is TRBV18, the J call TRBJ2-5; 8 bases match TRBD1. Germline assignment: CDR1 KGHSH and CDR2 LQKENI. Unmatched junction bases numbered 3, after V lost 5 bases and J lost 4 bases. The CDR3 spans 13 residues. The CDR3 here is CASSSGTGETQYF. Written as DNA, the CDR3 is TGTGCCAGCTCATCCGGGACAGGAGAGACCCAGTACTTC.

V usage is TRBV7-6 and J usage is TRBJ1-1, with 11 nucleotides matching TRBD1. The length of the CDR3 is 16 residues. The germline V gene encodes CDR1 SGHVS and CDR2 FNYEAQ. J lost 4 bases, V lost 5 bases, and 9 bases had no gene match. CDR3 DNA sequence: TGTGCCAGCAGCGTGGGACAGGGGGTGCGGGCCACTGAAGCTTTCTTT. As protein: CASSVGQGVRATEAFF.

This clonotype appeared a few times. The V gene is TRBV20-1, the J gene TRBJ1-1; D perhaps matches TRBD1 (6 bases). Deletions cut 3 bases from V and 7 bases from J, with 15 bases between. This CDR3 region has 13 residues. Germline V CDR1 and CDR2: DFQATT, SNEGSKA (reference sequence). This CDR3 reads CSASPPTGVEAFF. The CDR3 DNA reads TGCAGTGCTAGTCCCCCGACAGGAGTTGAAGCTTTCTTT.

The J gene is TRBJ2-1, the V gene TRBV11-2; 11 bases map to TRBD2. Germline assignment: CDR1 SGHAT and CDR2 FQNNGV. The V segment lost 5 bases and the J segment 6 bases; nucleotides outside the gene matches: 9. The CDR3 runs to 16 residues. CDR3 sequence (DNA): TGTGCCAGCAGCCGAATTAGCGGGAGGGCCACCAATGAGCAGTTCTTC. It encodes CASSRISGRATNEQFF.

The chain is built from TRBV5-1 and TRBJ2-5; the D gene could be TRBD1 or TRBD2 (5 bases each). The CDR3 contains 15 residues. Germline V gives CDR1 SGHRS, CDR2 YFSETQ. With 0 bases removed from V and 2 bases from J, the gap between germline ends came to 11 bases. CDR3 nucleotide sequence: TGCGCCAGCAGCTTGGTGGGGGTTTTTCAAGAGACCCAGTACTTC. Protein: CASSLVGVFQETQYF.

This clonotype was seen at least ten times. J is TRBJ2-3 and V is TRBV27; 9 bases line up with TRBD2. Germline loops: CDR1 MNHEY, CDR2 SMNVEV (reference sequence). The junction had 12 bases not matched to a gene; V was cut back by 5 bases and J by 0 bases. The CDR3 spans 18 residues. The CDR3 loop is CASSPNQGLATSTDTQYF. The CDR3 bases are TGTGCCAGCAGTCCAAACCAAGGACTAGCGACTAGCACAGATACGCAGTATTTT.

At least ten counts were recorded for this clonotype. The chain carries TRBV3-1 and TRBJ2-1, with 7 bases identical to TRBD1. The V gene's germline CDR1 is LGHDT and CDR2 YNNKEL (reference sequence). This CDR3 comprises 15 residues. Trimming at V came to 4 bases and at J to 0 bases, leaving 3 bases not matched to a gene. As DNA, the CDR3 is TGTGCCAGCAGCCTCACAGGGGCCTCCTACAATGAGCAGTTCTTC. Translated, it gives CASSLTGASYNEQFF.

The chain uses TRBV19 and TRBJ2-2; the D gene is possibly TRBD1 (6 bases). Trimming stripped 1 base from V and 9 bases from J, with 15 bases between. The V gene's germline CDR1 is LNHDA and CDR2 SQIVND (reference sequence). This CDR3 has 15 amino acids. The CDR3 spells CASSIALGTLRELFF. In DNA form, the CDR3 reads TGTGCCAGTAGTATAGCCCTCGGGACACTCAGGGAGCTGTTTTTT.

The chain employs TRBV5-1 and TRBJ1-6; TRBD1 agrees at 8 bases. CDR1 is SGHRS and CDR2 is YFSETQ in the germline V gene. The length of the CDR3 is 15 residues. The V and J ends lost 2 bases and 10 bases, in that order; junction bases with no gene match: 8. CDR3 residues: CASSLAGTGRSPLHF. As DNA, the CDR3 is TGCGCCAGCAGCTTAGCCGGGACAGGACGGTCACCCCTCCACTTT.

This clonotype was observed many times. V is TRBV7-3 and J is TRBJ1-1; D remains ambiguous. Germline CDR1 SGHTA, CDR2 FQGTGA. This CDR3 contains 13 residues. V lost 1 base and J lost 3, with 6 bases in between. CDR3 nucleotides: TGTGCCAGCAGCTTAAATAAGTACACTGAAGCTTTCTTT. This gives the protein CASSLNKYTEAFF.

This clonotype was recorded a few times. The V gene is TRBV10-3, the J gene TRBJ1-5; D is uncertain. Between the trimmed V and J ends, which lost 3 bases and 5 bases, there was a span of 8 bases. Germline values: CDR1 ENHRY, CDR2 SYGVKD. The length of the CDR3 is 13 residues. Here the CDR3 DNA reads TGTGCCATCAGTGACTGGGTGGATCAGCCCCAGCATTTT. This gives the protein CAISDWVDQPQHF.

V gene TRBV20-1 combines with J gene TRBJ2-1; TRBD2 aligns across 10 bases. This CDR3 is built from 14 residues. Germline CDR1 DFQATT, CDR2 SNEGSKA (reference sequence). V shed 5 bases and J 7 bases; nucleotides not matched to a gene: 8. The CDR3 reads CSAEAGGGRNEQFF. For the CDR3, the DNA is TGCAGTGCTGAAGCGGGAGGGGGACGGAATGAGCAGTTCTTC.

Only a few counts were recorded for this clonotype. This chain joins TRBV28 and TRBJ2-3; D unclear. CDR3 length equals 15 residues. V was trimmed by 6 bases and J by 0 bases, leaving 13 bases between them. The germline V gene encodes CDR1 MDHEN and CDR2 SYDVKM. Here the CDR3 DNA reads TGTGCCAGCAGCACCCCATGGTCTAGCACAGATACGCAGTATTTT. Its protein is CASSTPWSSTDTQYF.

In its sample, this clonotype was seen once. One base away lies a much larger clone, so this may be a sequencing read error. The V gene is TRBV13, the J gene TRBJ2-1; D assignment may be TRBD1 or TRBD2 (6 bases each). The closer fit of TRBJ2-7 to the DNA end suggests the J call may be wrong. CDR3 length: 18 residues. Per germline, CDR1 PRHDT and CDR2 FYEKMQ (reference sequence). The CDR3 coding sequence is TGTGCCAGCAGTGTACCACCACGGGGGCCGAGCTCCTACAATGAGCAGTACTTC. This gives the protein CASSVPPRGPSSYNEQYF.